The next 5 T cell receptor beta chains were all read from a single sample in a study of response to subunit inactivated influenza vaccine. TCRdb called the RT-PCR reads again in MiXCR, with one record for every CDR3 protein. The sample includes about 800,000 distinct CDR3 sequences, around 20% seen only once; the top ten take roughly 10%. This specimen was PBMCs from blood, taken 5 days after vaccination. The receptors come from a man aged 50 to 59 who received an inactivated influenza vaccine.

The chain combines TRBV5-1 with TRBJ2-2; D is perhaps TRBD1 (6 bases). V shed 4 bases and J shed 6 bases, with 16 bases lying between them. Germline CDR1 is SGHRS and CDR2 is YFSETQ. The CDR3 consists of 15 residues. This chain's CDR3 is CASSPRDIAAGELFF. CDR3 DNA sequence: TGCGCCAGCAGCCCTCGGGACATCGCCGCCGGGGAGCTGTTTTTT.

The chain carries TRBV7-9 and TRBJ2-3; TRBD1 matches at 7 bases. This CDR3 spans 13 amino acids. With V trimmed by 5 bases and J by 5 bases, 4 bases remained unmatched. The V gene's germline CDR1 is SEHNR and CDR2 FQNEAQ (reference sequence). The chain's CDR3 is CASSQRGRDTQYF. The CDR3 coding sequence is TGTGCCAGCAGCCAGAGGGGGCGAGATACGCAGTATTTT.

The J gene is TRBJ2-1, the V gene TRBV5-1; 10 positions agree with TRBD1. The CDR3 contains 15 residues. The J segment lost 8 bases and the V segment lost 4 bases, leaving 9 bases of the junction unmatched. Germline loops: CDR1 SGHRS, CDR2 YFSETQ. CDR3 nucleotide sequence: TGCGCCAGCAGCCGGGGGACAGGGGTAGGCCATGAGCAGTTCTTC. Protein sequence: CASSRGTGVGHEQFF. The full variable domain, in which reference TRBV5-1 and TRBJ2-1 provide the parts outside the CDR3, is KAGVTQTPRYLIKTRGQQVTLSCSPISGHRSVSWYQQTPGQGLQFLFEYFSETQRNKGNFPGRFSGRQFSNSRSEMNVSTLELGDSALYLCASSRGTGVGHEQFFGPGTRLTVL.

This clonotype was seen a handful of times. The CDR3 protein is CSARAQGREKLFF. Here the CDR3 DNA reads TGCAGTGCTAGAGCCCAGGGTCGCGAAAAACTGTTTTTT. V is TRBV20-1 and J is TRBJ1-4, with D possibly matching TRBD1 (5 bases). The CDR3 length is 13 residues. Germline V gene lookup returns CDR1 DFQATT and CDR2 SNEGSKA (reference sequence). Trimming pared 1 base from V and 8 bases from J, leaving 11 bases between.

The chain joins TRBV9 to TRBJ2-2; D is ambiguous. Trimming pared 4 bases from V and 0 bases from J, leaving 16 bases between. CDR3 length: 17 residues. Per the germline V gene, CDR1 is SGDLS and CDR2 is YYNGEE. CDR3 loop: CASSSKVGPANTGELFF. The CDR3 DNA reads as TGTGCCAGCAGCTCGAAGGTCGGTCCAGCGAACACCGGGGAGCTGTTTTTT.